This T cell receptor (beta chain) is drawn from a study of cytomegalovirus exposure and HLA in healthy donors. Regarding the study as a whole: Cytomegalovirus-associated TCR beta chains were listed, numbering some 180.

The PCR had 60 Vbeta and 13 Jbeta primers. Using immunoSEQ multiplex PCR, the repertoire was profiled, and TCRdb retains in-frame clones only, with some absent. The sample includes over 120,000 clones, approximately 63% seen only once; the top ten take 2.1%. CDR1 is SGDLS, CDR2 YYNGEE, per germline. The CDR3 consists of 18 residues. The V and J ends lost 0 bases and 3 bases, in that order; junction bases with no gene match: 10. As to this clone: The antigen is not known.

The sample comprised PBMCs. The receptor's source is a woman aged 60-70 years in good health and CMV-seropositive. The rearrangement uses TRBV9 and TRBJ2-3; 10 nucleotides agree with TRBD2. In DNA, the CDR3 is TGTGCCAGCAGCGTAGGCCCTAGCGGGGGCCAGATAACAGATACGCAGTATTTT. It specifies CASSVGPSGGQITDTQYF.